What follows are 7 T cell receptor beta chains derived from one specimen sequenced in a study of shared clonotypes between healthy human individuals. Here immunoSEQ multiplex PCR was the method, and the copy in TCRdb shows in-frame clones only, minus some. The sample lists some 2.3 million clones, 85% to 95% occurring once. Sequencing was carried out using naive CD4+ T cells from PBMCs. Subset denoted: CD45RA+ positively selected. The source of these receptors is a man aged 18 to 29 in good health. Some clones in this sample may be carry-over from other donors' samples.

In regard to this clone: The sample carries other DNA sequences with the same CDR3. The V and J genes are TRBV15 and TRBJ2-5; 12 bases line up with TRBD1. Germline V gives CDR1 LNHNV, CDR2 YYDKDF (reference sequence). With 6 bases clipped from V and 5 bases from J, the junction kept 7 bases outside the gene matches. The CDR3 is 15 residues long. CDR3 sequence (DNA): TGTGCCACCAGTAGGGACAGGGGGCGCCCGGAGACCCAGTACTTC. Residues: CATSRDRGRPETQYF.

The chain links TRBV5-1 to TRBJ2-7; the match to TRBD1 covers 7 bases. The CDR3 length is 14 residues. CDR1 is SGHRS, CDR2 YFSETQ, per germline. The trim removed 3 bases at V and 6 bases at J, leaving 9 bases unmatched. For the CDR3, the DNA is TGCGCCAGCAGCTCCCGGACAGGCAGGGTCGAGCAGTACTTC. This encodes CASSSRTGRVEQYF.

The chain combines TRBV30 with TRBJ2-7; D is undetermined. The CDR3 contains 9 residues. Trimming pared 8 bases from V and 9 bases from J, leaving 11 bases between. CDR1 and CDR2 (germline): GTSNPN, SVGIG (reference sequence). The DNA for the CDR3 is TGTGCCGTGGGCCCCTGGCAGTACTTC. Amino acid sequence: CAVGPWQYF.

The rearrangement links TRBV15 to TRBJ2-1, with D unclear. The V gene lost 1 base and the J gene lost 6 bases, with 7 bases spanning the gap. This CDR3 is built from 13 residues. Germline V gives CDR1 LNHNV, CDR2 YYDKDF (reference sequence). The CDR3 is CATSRVPRNEQFF. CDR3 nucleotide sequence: TGTGCCACCAGCAGAGTACCTCGCAATGAGCAGTTCTTC.

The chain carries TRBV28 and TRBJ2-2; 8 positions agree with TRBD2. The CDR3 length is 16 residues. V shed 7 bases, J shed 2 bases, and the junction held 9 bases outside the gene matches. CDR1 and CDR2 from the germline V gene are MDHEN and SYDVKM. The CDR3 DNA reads TGTGCCAGCACCCGGGTGGGGACTAGTAACACCGGGGAGCTGTTTTTT. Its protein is CASTRVGTSNTGELFF.

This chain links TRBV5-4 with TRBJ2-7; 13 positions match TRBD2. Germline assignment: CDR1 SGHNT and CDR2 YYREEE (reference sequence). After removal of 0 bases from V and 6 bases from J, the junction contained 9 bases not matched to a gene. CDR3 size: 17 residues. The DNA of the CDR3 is TGTGCCAGCAGCTTGGTGGGTGGGACTAGCGGGAAATCCGAGCAGTACTTC. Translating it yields CASSLVGGTSGKSEQYF. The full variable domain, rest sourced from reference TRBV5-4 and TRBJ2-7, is ETGVTQSPTHLIKTRGQQVTLRCSSQSGHNTVSWYQQALGQGPQFIFQYYREEENGRGNFPPRFSGLQFPNYSSELNVNALELDDSALYLCASSLVGGTSGKSEQYFGPGTRLTVT.

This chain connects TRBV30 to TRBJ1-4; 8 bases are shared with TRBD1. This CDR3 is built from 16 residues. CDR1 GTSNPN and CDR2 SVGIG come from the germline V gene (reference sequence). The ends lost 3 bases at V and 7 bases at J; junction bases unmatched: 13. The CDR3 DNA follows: TGTGCCTGGAGACCCCCCGGGACAGGATTTATTGAAAAACTGTTTTTT. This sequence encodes CAWRPPGTGFIEKLFF.